These T cell receptor beta chains were read from a single sample in a study of T cell clonotyping in hematopoietic cell transplantation. The protocol was immunoSEQ multiplex PCR, while the TCRdb copy is restricted to in-frame clones and leaves out a portion. This table has 35,000 to 45,000 clones, about 90% appearing once. The source material was peripheral blood mononuclear cells. The source of these receptors is a woman aged 40 to 49 in good health. Some clones in this sample may be carry-over from other donors' samples. The CDR3 runs from the conserved cysteine through the conserved F or W. Each record gives: V gene, J gene, CDR3 protein.

V gene: TRBV7-2; J gene: TRBJ1-2; CDR3 protein: CASSVSRDTYGYTF
V gene: TRBV5-1; J gene: TRBJ2-1; CDR3 protein: CASSFYRGLLREQRYNEQFF
V gene: TRBV28; J gene: TRBJ2-1; CDR3 protein: CASSFPLNEQFF
V gene: TRBV5-1; J gene: TRBJ2-7; CDR3 protein: CASSLYTDQYEQYF
V gene: TRBV29-1; J gene: TRBJ1-1; CDR3 protein: CSVETDRGWTEAFF
V gene: TRBV5-1; J gene: TRBJ2-7; CDR3 protein: CASRDTLDHEQYF
V gene: TRBV29-1; J gene: TRBJ1-2; CDR3 protein: CSVEIGGYGYTF
V gene: TRBV19; J gene: TRBJ1-5; CDR3 protein: CAGSKQGDSNQPQHF
V gene: TRBV2; J gene: TRBJ1-4; CDR3 protein: CASMRGQEKLFF
V gene: TRBV28; J gene: TRBJ2-7; CDR3 protein: CASIGQPDLSYEQYF
V gene: TRBV30; J gene: TRBJ2-7; CDR3 protein: CAWTIGREQDEQYF
V gene: TRBV30; J gene: TRBJ1-2; CDR3 protein: CAWSVGTSYGYTF
V gene: TRBV2; J gene: TRBJ2-7; CDR3 protein: CASTVSSYEQYF
V gene: TRBV29-1; J gene: TRBJ2-5; CDR3 protein: CSARLQGIVYF
V gene: TRBV19; J gene: TRBJ2-7; CDR3 protein: CASSTGLDPYEQYF
V gene: TRBV6-1; J gene: TRBJ1-4; CDR3 protein: CASSEEHGELFF
V gene: TRBV7-2; J gene: TRBJ2-5; CDR3 protein: CASTPPLAGETQYF
V gene: TRBV7-3; J gene: TRBJ2-7; CDR3 protein: CASSLGPGGLGEQYF
V gene: TRBV4-2; J gene: TRBJ1-1; CDR3 protein: CASSQDFAGEAFF
V gene: TRBV2; J gene: TRBJ2-7; CDR3 protein: CASRARTSGSLAEQYF
V gene: TRBV2; J gene: TRBJ2-7; CDR3 protein: CASSMYEQYF
V gene: TRBV30; J gene: TRBJ2-2; CDR3 protein: CAWSVLGLSEGLDTGELFF
V gene: TRBV5-1; J gene: TRBJ1-1; CDR3 protein: CASSSNPGGEAFF
V gene: TRBV19; J gene: TRBJ1-1; CDR3 protein: CASTSTNTEAFF
V gene: TRBV6-6; J gene: TRBJ1-3; CDR3 protein: CASSYLRQISGNTIYF
V gene: TRBV11-3; J gene: TRBJ2-2; CDR3 protein: CASSSGTSNTGELFF
V gene: TRBV27; J gene: TRBJ2-6; CDR3 protein: CASSLSGASGANVLTF
V gene: TRBV4-3; J gene: TRBJ2-1; CDR3 protein: CASSPSRRDEQFF
V gene: TRBV19; J gene: TRBJ2-7; CDR3 protein: CATAPGQWDEQYF
V gene: TRBV28; J gene: TRBJ2-7; CDR3 protein: CASTIGQGMWQYF
V gene: TRBV4-1; J gene: TRBJ2-7; CDR3 protein: CASSPDWVRVGEQYF
V gene: TRBV6-5; J gene: TRBJ2-7; CDR3 protein: CASSYSSTGVGYF
V gene: TRBV28; J gene: TRBJ2-7; CDR3 protein: CATLNDRDRVRGSYEQYF
V gene: TRBV7-6; J gene: TRBJ2-3; CDR3 protein: CASSLATSGTDSTDTQYF
V gene: TRBV5-1; J gene: TRBJ2-2; CDR3 protein: CASSAYKGGELFF
V gene: TRBV7-2; J gene: TRBJ2-1; CDR3 protein: CASSQVSDDDEQFF
V gene: TRBV2; J gene: TRBJ1-5; CDR3 protein: CASRATGLPQPQHF
V gene: TRBV29-1; J gene: TRBJ2-1; CDR3 protein: CSVSPGRAVEGEQFF
V gene: TRBV4-2; J gene: TRBJ2-3; CDR3 protein: CASSQDLTDTQYF